The entry below describes one T cell receptor beta chain. Its antigen is currently not known. Nothing much larger sits one base from this clone, and base qualities are not available. The data stem from a study of Ad26.COV2.S vaccination and SARS-CoV-2 variants (dated by TCRdb to about 2021). For the wider study: Donors in the vaccine arm were drawn from COV1001, a multicentre, randomized, double-blind, placebo-controlled phase I-IIa trial testing Ad26.COV2.S in healthy adults. Sequencing of the TCRbeta repertoire served to evaluate the specificity and breadth of SARS-CoV-2-reactive T cell receptors following Ad26.COV2.S vaccination. Ad26.COV2.S was given intramuscularly at 5x10^10 or 1x10^11 viral particles, as a single shot or as two shots 56 days apart. Investigators remained blinded to trial group allocation during experiments and outcome assessment. Trial participants were randomized into five groups of five: low-dose or high-dose Ad26.COV2.S given once or twice, or placebo on both occasions. The TCR-sequenced set comprised around 30 samples: some 20 Ad26.COV2.S vaccine recipients, 5 placebo recipients and 8 SARS-CoV-2 convalescent individuals. The research as a whole found: The study lacked the statistical power to compare responses across vaccine doses or regimens. After vaccination, substantial breadth of spike-specific CD8+ and CD4+ T cell responses was reported. Vaccine and placebo recipients had comparable non-spike TCR breadth, which fits with the vaccine containing only spike. Higher spike-specific TCR breadth was observed in Ad26.COV2.S recipients than in placebo recipients (P = 0.0014). The authors noted that total T cell responses may have been underestimated by the TCR breadth and depth analyses.

The immunoSEQ Assay was the method used to sequence TCRbeta CDR3 regions. After extraction, genomic DNA underwent amplification by bias-controlled multiplex PCR, followed by high-throughput sequencing. The study's processing was this. Collapsing and filtering of sequences were performed to quantify the absolute abundance of each unique TCRbeta CDR3 region. T cell fraction was estimated by normalizing TCRbeta template counts to usable DNA, which was measured by amplifying reference genes present in all nucleated cells. Repertoire TCRs were annotated as SARS-CoV-2-specific by exact matching of V gene, CDR3 amino acid sequence and J gene to a known reactive TCR set. The reference SARS-CoV-2 TCR set was derived from MIRA and filtered for enrichment in COVID-19-positive ImmuneCODE repertoires, a step that removed public or cross-reactive TCRs. Using the MIRA antigens, annotated TCRs were further analysed by specific ORF or by position within an ORF. Breadth was defined as annotated unique rearrangements over total unique productive rearrangements; depth was the summed frequency of those rearrangements. Two-sided Wilcoxon rank-sum tests were used to compare TCR breadth between groups. Not all clones reach the TCRdb copy of this immuneACCESS table, which keeps in-frame sequences only. Checked studies attribute under half of the gap to unresolved V genes and leave the rest unexplained. The V and J calls and clone size come from that table; D and trimming were worked out from the DNA. Here the sample has 350,000 to 500,000 clones; 90% occur a single time. Roughly 4.3% of the sample is taken by the ten largest.

According to the study, the label for this sample's treatment or condition signals: about 20 received Ad26.COV2.S at low or high dose, single or two shots; roughly five received placebo; per-sample allocation not given. For vaccine and placebo recipients, the sequenced repertoires came from samples collected on day 63 after the first injection. In Cohort 1b, about 27 adults aged 18-55 years were enrolled at a single site in Boston, USA, between 29 July and 7 August 2020. Ad26.COV2.S consisted of a replication-incompetent adenovirus type 26 vector by which a prefusion-stabilized SARS-CoV-2 spike protein from the original Wuhan strain was expressed. Including cysteine and phenylalanine, the CDR3 has 14 amino acids. Only the CDR3 region is kept as DNA, spanning 42 bases read in frame from base 1. The germline V gene sets CDR1 to SGHVS and CDR2 to FQNEAQ. The V end gives up 6 bases and the J end 0 bases, leaving 4 bases in the junction not matched to a gene.

The specimen was peripheral blood, collected in a trial of Ad26.COV2.S vaccine versus placebo. The sequence came from a person between 18 and 59 years old who received the Ad26.COV2.S COVID-19 vaccine or a placebo. This chain joins TRBV7-8 to TRBJ1-1, with 7 bases matching TRBD1. The CDR3 protein is CASRLQGLNTEAFF. The nucleotide sequence reads as follows: TGTGCCAGCAGACTACAGGGGCTGAACACTGAAGCTTTCTTT.